Each of the 16 T cell receptor beta chains below was sequenced from the same sample in a study of blood T cell repertoires in COVID-19. TCRdb keeps only in-frame clones here, not all; method: immunoSEQ multiplex PCR. The repertoire consists of roughly 63,000 clones, with 60% to 80% occurring once and the leading ten covering around 12%. The sequenced sample consisted of peripheral blood. These receptors all come from a man older than 75 with acute or convalescent COVID-19.

This rearrangement joins TRBV18 to TRBJ1-4; no clear D gene. V lost 3 bases and J lost 0, with 14 bases in between. Germline V gives CDR1 KGHSH, CDR2 LQKENI. The CDR3 totals 17 residues. The CDR3 bases are TGTGCCAGCTCACCGGCCCAACCCAGCGCAACTAATGAAAAACTGTTTTTT. Its translation is CASSPAQPSATNEKLFF.

The rearrangement joins TRBV5-1 to TRBJ1-1; D not certain. The CDR3 consists of 14 residues. V shed 1 base and J shed 1 base, with 8 bases lying between them. CDR1 is SGHRS and CDR2 is YFSETQ in the germline V gene. The CDR3 loop reads CASSLSEKNTEAFF. CDR3 DNA: TGCGCCAGCAGCTTGTCAGAAAAGAACACTGAAGCTTTCTTT.

The gene calls are TRBV28 and TRBJ1-2; 9 nucleotides match TRBD1. In germline, CDR1 is MDHEN, CDR2 SYDVKM. The CDR3 is 12 residues long. After removal of 10 bases from V and 3 bases from J, the junction contained 3 bases not matched to a gene. The CDR3 reads CANRQGDYGYTF. Written as DNA, the CDR3 is TGTGCCAACAGACAGGGGGACTATGGCTACACCTTC.

CDR3 protein: CASSLDRGGSYNSPLHF. For the CDR3, the DNA is TGTGCCAGCAGCTTGGACAGGGGAGGCTCCTATAATTCACCCCTCCACTTT. This chain links TRBV5-6 with TRBJ1-6; TRBD1 matches 7 bases. Germline CDR1 SGHDT, CDR2 YYEEEE. Unmatched junction bases numbered 3, after V lost 0 bases and J lost 0 bases. The length of the CDR3 is 17 residues.

The CDR3 coding sequence is TGCGCCAGCAGCTTGCAACTAGCGACCGACGAGCAGTACTTC. This gives the protein CASSLQLATDEQYF. The chain couples TRBV5-1 to TRBJ2-7; TRBD2 agrees at 7 bases. Germline values: CDR1 SGHRS, CDR2 YFSETQ. The trim removed 1 base at V and 5 bases at J, leaving 6 bases unmatched. This CDR3 contains 14 residues.

This rearrangement joins TRBV3-1 (or the pseudogene TRBV3-2) to TRBJ1-1, with TRBD1 identical over 9 bases. With 2 bases clipped from V and 4 bases from J, the junction kept 11 bases outside the gene matches. Germline CDR1 LGHDT, CDR2 YNNKEL (reference sequence). CDR3 length equals 17 residues. The CDR3 region is CASSQLWTGARVTEAFF. The CDR3 nucleotides are TGTGCCAGCAGCCAACTATGGACAGGGGCTAGGGTCACTGAAGCTTTCTTT.

This sequence joins TRBV6-5 and TRBJ1-5, with a tentative D call TRBD1 (6 bases). Deletions cut 4 bases from V and 2 bases from J, with 6 bases between. The CDR3 length is 13 residues. Germline V gene lookup returns CDR1 MNHEY and CDR2 SVGAGI. DNA of the CDR3: TGTGCCAGCAGTTCAGGGGGCAATCAGCCCCAGCATTTT. Amino acid sequence: CASSSGGNQPQHF.

This clone was found a few times. The J gene is TRBJ2-7, the V gene TRBV7-9; 7 bases line up with TRBD2. The V and J ends lost 5 bases and 3 bases, in that order; junction bases with no gene match: 10. CDR1 and CDR2 from the germline V gene are SEHNR and FQNEAQ (reference sequence). This CDR3 has 15 amino acids. CDR3 sequence reads: CASSLWGGANYEQYF. The CDR3 coding sequence is TGTGCCAGCAGCCTCTGGGGAGGGGCAAACTACGAGCAGTACTTC. Drawing the rest from reference TRBV7-9 and TRBJ2-7, the complete variable domain is DTGVSQNPRHKITKRGQNVTFRCDPISEHNRLYWYRQTLGQGPEFLTYFQNEAQLEKSRLLSDRFSAERPKGSFSTLEIQRTEQGDSAMYLCASSLWGGANYEQYFGPGTRLTVT.

The chain combines TRBV6-5 with TRBJ1-5, with 8 bases identical to TRBD1. Germline V gene data show CDR1 as MNHEY and CDR2 as SVGAGI. The CDR3 contains 15 residues. The trim removed 7 bases at V and 2 bases at J, leaving 7 bases unmatched. CDR3 sequence (DNA): TGTGCCAGCATTACAGGGGGAGCCGGCAATCAGCCCCAGCATTTT. Its translation: CASITGGAGNQPQHF.

This chain connects TRBV14 to TRBJ1-2; 8 nucleotides line up with TRBD1. Germline V gives CDR1 SGHDN, CDR2 FVKESK. The CDR3 covers 14 residues. With 4 bases clipped from V and 8 bases from J, the junction kept 9 bases outside the gene matches. CDR3 in DNA: TGTGCCAGCAGCCTGCGGGACAGGTTCTTGGGCTACACCTTC. It yields the protein CASSLRDRFLGYTF.

The chain combines TRBV11-1 with TRBJ2-2; 9 positions agree with TRBD1. Germline CDR1 is SGHAT and CDR2 is FQDESV (reference sequence). This CDR3 is 15 amino acids long. The V gene end was trimmed by 2 bases and the J gene end by 7 bases; junction bases not matched to a gene: 5. Here the CDR3 reads CASSLYRGQGGELFF. The DNA of the CDR3 is TGTGCCAGCAGCTTATACAGGGGGCAAGGCGGGGAGCTGTTTTTT.

J is TRBJ1-2 and V is TRBV20-1; D unclear. The CDR3 consists of 11 residues. V lost 3 bases and J lost 4, with 6 bases in between. CDR1 is DFQATT, CDR2 SNEGSKA, per germline (reference sequence). The CDR3 spells CSASYSYGYTF. CDR3 sequence (DNA): TGCAGTGCTAGTTACAGCTATGGCTACACCTTC.

The chain combines TRBV5-1 with TRBJ2-1; maybe TRBD1 (5 bases). The CDR3 sequence is 13 residues long. V was trimmed by 0 bases and J by 7 bases, leaving 8 bases between them. Germline values: CDR1 SGHRS, CDR2 YFSETQ. The CDR3 DNA follows: TGCGCCAGCAGCTTGGACAGGTTTAATGAGCAGTTCTTC. As protein: CASSLDRFNEQFF.

This chain links TRBV7-8 with TRBJ2-7; 11 nucleotides line up with TRBD2. The CDR3 spans 16 residues. Germline V gene sequence: CDR1 SGHVS, CDR2 FQNEAQ. V lost 0 bases to trimming and J lost 4 bases; unmatched junction nucleotides: 5. This CDR3 is CASSLAGLAGGYEQYF. Written as DNA, the CDR3 is TGTGCCAGCAGCTTAGCGGGTCTAGCGGGAGGATACGAGCAGTACTTC. The whole variable domain, filled in from reference TRBV7-8 and TRBJ2-7, reads GAGVSQSPRYKVAKRGQDVALRCDPISGHVSLFWYQQALGQGPEFLTYFQNEAQLDKSGLPSDRFFAERPEGSVSTLKIQRTQQEDSAVYLCASSLAGLAGGYEQYFGPGTRLTVT.

V and J are TRBV11-2 and TRBJ2-1; weak D call: TRBD1 (5 bases). The CDR3 totals 12 residues. Trimming pared 5 bases from V and 6 bases from J, leaving 8 bases between. Per the germline V gene, CDR1 is SGHAT and CDR2 is FQNNGV. CDR3 sequence: CASSQGPNEQFF. CDR3 coding DNA: TGTGCCAGCAGCCAGGGCCCCAATGAGCAGTTCTTC.

The chain joins TRBV7-9 to TRBJ2-7; D uncertain. The CDR3 is made up of 16 amino acids. The germline gives CDR1 SEHNR, CDR2 FQNEAQ (reference sequence). The V end lost 0 bases, the J end lost 5 bases, and 17 bases lay between the germline ends. DNA for the CDR3: TGTGCCAGCAGCTTAGCCCCCGGATCCAACCAGGACGAGCAGTACTTC. Protein: CASSLAPGSNQDEQYF.